Listed below are T cell receptor beta chains from one sample, sequenced in a study of CD8 T cells in ankylosing spondylitis. Via MiXCR, TCRdb re-called the 5' RACE reads, giving one row per CDR3 protein. The sample lists about 460,000 distinct CDR3 sequences; about 5.7% were seen once. The specimen sequenced was blood, either unsorted or a sorted T cell fraction (not recorded which). Source of these receptors: a male donor with ankylosing spondylitis. Each CDR3 is given with its conserved first and last residue. The D gene is left open where the match is weak. Not every row has a clone size; where given, it reads once, few, many or a size class.

>-|few|TRBV4-2|TRBJ2-7
TGTGCCAGCAGCCGGGGGAAAGATCGGACCCAAGGCTACGAGCAGTACTTC
CASSRGKDRTQGYEQYF
>-|many|TRBV28|TRBJ2-1
TGTGCCAGCAGTACCACCTACAATGAGCAGTTCTTC
CASSTTYNEQFF
>-|many|TRBV27|TRBJ1-4
TGTGCCAGCAGTTTAATCGATCCGGGACAAAATTATGAAAAACTGTTTTTT
CASSLIDPGQNYEKLFF
>-|many|TRBV12-5|TRBJ1-1
TGTGCTAGTGGTTTGACCCGGACGGAACAAGCTTTCTTT
CASGLTRTEQAFF
>-|many|TRBV29-1|TRBJ2-1
TGCAGCGTTGAAGGTCTCGTGGACAGCTTCTACAATGAGCAGTTCTTC
CSVEGLVDSFYNEQFF
>-|many|TRBV25-1|TRBJ1-1
TGTGCCAGCAGTGAATATCGACCCGAGGGCACTGAAGCTTTCTTT
CASSEYRPEGTEAFF
>-|many|TRBV20-1|TRBJ2-7
TGCAGTGCTCATAGCGGAGACAGCTCCTACGAGCAGTACTTC
CSAHSGDSSYEQYF
>TRBD2|few|TRBV5-1|TRBJ2-5
TGCGCCAGCAGCCTAGGGACTAGCGGTTTCGTAGAGACCCAGTACTTC
CASSLGTSGFVETQYF
>-|many|TRBV5-1|TRBJ2-7
TGCGCCAGCAGCTTGTGGACAGAGTACTACGAGCAGTACTTC
CASSLWTEYYEQYF
>-|many|TRBV4-2|TRBJ1-1
TGTGCCAGCAGCCAAGATCAGCGGACACCGAACACTGAAGCTTTCTTT
CASSQDQRTPNTEAFF
>-|many|TRBV7-2|TRBJ2-5
TGTGCCAGCAGCTTAGACGTTCCCCTTACCCAGTACTTC
CASSLDVPLTQYF
>-|many|TRBV9|TRBJ2-3
TGTGCCAGCAGCGTAGCTGTGGAGCCCTCTAGCACAGATACGCAGTATTTT
CASSVAVEPSSTDTQYF
>-|many|TRBV4-2|TRBJ1-1
TGTGCCAGCAGCCAAGATTTGGGGGCAGGGCGAACTTTCTTT
CASSQDLGAGRTFF
>-|few|TRBV14|TRBJ2-7
TGTGCCAGCAGCCCTTCCCCCGTATTTTACGAGCAGTACTTC
CASSPSPVFYEQYF
>-|many|TRBV12-3/TRBV12-4|TRBJ2-3
TGTGCCAGCAGTTTCTCTTCTGATACGCAGTATTTT
CASSFSSDTQYF
>-|-|TRBV7-2|TRBJ2-7
TGTGCCAGCAACCTTTGGGCGTCCTCCTACGAGCAGTACTTC
CASNLWASSYEQYF
>-|many|TRBV10-3|TRBJ2-6
TGTGCCATCAGTGCTCAGGGAATGGCCAACGTCCTGACTTTC
CAISAQGMANVLTF
>-|many|TRBV7-2|TRBJ2-5
TGTGCCAGCAGCCCGGCGTGGCAAGAGACCCAGTACTTC
CASSPAWQETQYF
>-|many|TRBV25-1|TRBJ2-5
TGTGCCAGCAGTGATCCCGACAGACAAGAGACCCAGTACTTC
CASSDPDRQETQYF
>TRBD1|-|TRBV20-1|TRBJ1-2
TGCAGTGCCTACAGGGGCGCCACCTCTAACTATGGCTACACCTTC
CSAYRGATSNYGYTF
>TRBD1|few|TRBV7-6|TRBJ2-6
TGTGCCAGCAGCTCTCTAGGACAGGGAGTCACTGGGGCCAACGTCCTGACTTTC
CASSSLGQGVTGANVLTF
>TRBD2|many|TRBV20-1|TRBJ2-1
TGCAGTGCGAGTCCCCTAGCGGGCCACAATGAGCAGTTCTTC
CSASPLAGHNEQFF
>-|many|TRBV4-2|TRBJ2-2
TGTGCCAGCAGCCAAGACCGACGGGGGGCGGTGACCGGGGAGCTGTTTTTT
CASSQDRRGAVTGELFF
>TRBD2|-|TRBV20-1|TRBJ2-7
TGCAGTGCTAGAGGACTAGCGGAGAACTACGAGCAGTACTTC
CSARGLAENYEQYF
>-|many|TRBV5-1|TRBJ2-1
TGCGCCAGCAGCTTGGTCCCCGGCTCCTACAATGAGCAGTTCTTC
CASSLVPGSYNEQFF
>-|many|TRBV28|TRBJ1-5
TGTGCCAGCAGTTCCCCTTTGGTACAGCCCCAGCATTTT
CASSSPLVQPQHF
>-|few|TRBV5-1|TRBJ2-2
TGCGCCAGCAGTCCTCTTGCCGAGGGGGCGAACACCGGGGAGCTGTTTTTT
CASSPLAEGANTGELFF
>-|many|TRBV24-1|TRBJ2-1
TGTGCCACCAGTGATTTCGAAAGGGAGAATGAGCAGTTCTTC
CATSDFERENEQFF
>-|many|TRBV12-3/TRBV12-4|TRBJ1-1
TGTGCCAGCAGTTTACTGGGGGCGCAGACTGAAGCTTTCTTT
CASSLLGAQTEAFF
>-|few|TRBV18|TRBJ2-3
TGTGCCAGCTCACCCCCAATTGCCACAGATACGCAGTATTTT
CASSPPIATDTQYF
>-|many|TRBV4-3|TRBJ2-2
TGCGCCAGCAGCCACCTTCAAGGAGGGGGTGACACCGGGGAGCTGTTTTTT
CASSHLQGGGDTGELFF
>-|many|TRBV6-1|TRBJ2-7
TGTGCCAGCAAAAAGCCCGATTCCACCTACGAGCAGTACTTC
CASKKPDSTYEQYF
>-|many|TRBV7-2|TRBJ2-5
TGTGCCAGCAGCACCCAGGGGTTCCCCCAAGAGACCCAGTACTTC
CASSTQGFPQETQYF
>-|-|TRBV20-1|TRBJ1-3
TGCAGTGCATCGGACAGATTTTCTGGAAACACCATATATTTT
CSASDRFSGNTIYF
>-|many|TRBV10-3|TRBJ1-2
TGTGCCATCAGTGCCAACGGGGTTGGCTACACCTTC
CAISANGVGYTF
>-|many|TRBV5-1|TRBJ1-1
TGCGCCAGCAGCTTGGGAGGACAGAGAAACACTGAAGCTTTCTTT
CASSLGGQRNTEAFF
>-|few|TRBV15|TRBJ2-3
TGTGCCACCAGCAGATCTCTACAGGGCGATACGCAGTATTTT
CATSRSLQGDTQYF
>-|-|TRBV6-2/TRBV6-3|TRBJ1-1
TGTGCCAGCAGTTACAGGGGGGACCAAGCTTTCTTT
CASSYRGDQAFF
>-|many|TRBV7-9|TRBJ1-6
TGTGCCAGCAGCTTGGGGGACCTCAGGAATTCACCCCTCCACTTT
CASSLGDLRNSPLHF
>-|many|TRBV28|TRBJ2-6
TGTGCCAGCACCACCAGGGGGGTTGGGGCCAACGTCCTGACTTTC
CASTTRGVGANVLTF
>TRBD2|few|TRBV5-1|TRBJ2-3
TGCGCCAGCAGCCCCAGCCGGGAGGCTAAGACGCAGTATTTT
CASSPSREAKTQYF
>TRBD2|many|TRBV6-1|TRBJ2-1
TGTGCCAGCAGTCCATTTAGCGGGAGTGTCAACAATGAGCAGTTCTTC
CASSPFSGSVNNEQFF
>-|many|TRBV2|TRBJ1-1
TGTGCCAGCAGGGACCGACTTGAAGCTTTCTTT
CASRDRLEAFF
>TRBD2|few|TRBV4-1|TRBJ2-2
TGCGCCAGCAGCCTGACTAGCGGGTTGTACACCGGGGAGCTGTTTTTT
CASSLTSGLYTGELFF
>-|-|TRBV6-1|TRBJ1-4
TGTGCCAGCGTCCAGGACCCAATAATTTCTGCAACTAATGAAAAACTGTTTTTT
CASVQDPIISATNEKLFF
>TRBD1|many|TRBV6-5|TRBJ1-5
TGTGCCAGCAGTTACGGGGACAGGAATCAGCCCCAGCATTTT
CASSYGDRNQPQHF
>TRBD1|many|TRBV7-9|TRBJ2-7
TGTGCCAGCAGCCCAAAGGGCGGACAGGGTTTCGAGCAGTACTTC
CASSPKGGQGFEQYF
>-|many|TRBV5-6|TRBJ1-1
TGTGCCAGCAGCCTCTTCCCGGGCGAGGACACTGAAGCTTTCTTT
CASSLFPGEDTEAFF
>-|many|TRBV4-2|TRBJ2-3
TGTGCCAGCAGCCAACTCCGAAAGGGGTCAAGCACAGATACGCAGTATTTT
CASSQLRKGSSTDTQYF
>-|many|TRBV27|TRBJ1-1
TGTGCCAGCAGTTTCCAGGGAATCACTGAAGCTTTCTTT
CASSFQGITEAFF
>TRBD2|many|TRBV9|TRBJ2-1
TGTGCCAGCAGCGTATGGGGGGGGTCGTACAATGAGCAGTTCTTC
CASSVWGGSYNEQFF